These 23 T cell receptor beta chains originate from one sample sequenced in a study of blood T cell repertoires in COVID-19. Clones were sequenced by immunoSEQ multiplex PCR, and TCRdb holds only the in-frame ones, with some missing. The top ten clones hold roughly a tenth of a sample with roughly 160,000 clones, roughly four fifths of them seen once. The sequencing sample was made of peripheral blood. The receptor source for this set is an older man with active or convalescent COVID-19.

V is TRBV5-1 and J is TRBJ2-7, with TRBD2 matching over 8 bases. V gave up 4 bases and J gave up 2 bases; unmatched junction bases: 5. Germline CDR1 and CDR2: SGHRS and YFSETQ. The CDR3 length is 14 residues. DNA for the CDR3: TGCGCCAGCAGCCCGGGGGGGGCCCCCTACGAGCAGTACTTC. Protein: CASSPGGAPYEQYF.

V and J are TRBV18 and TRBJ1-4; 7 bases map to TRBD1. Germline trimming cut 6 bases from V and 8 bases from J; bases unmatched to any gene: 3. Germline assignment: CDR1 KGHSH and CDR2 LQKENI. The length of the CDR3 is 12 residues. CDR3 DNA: TGTGCCAGCTCGTTACAGGGGGAAAAACTGTTTTTT. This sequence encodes CASSLQGEKLFF.

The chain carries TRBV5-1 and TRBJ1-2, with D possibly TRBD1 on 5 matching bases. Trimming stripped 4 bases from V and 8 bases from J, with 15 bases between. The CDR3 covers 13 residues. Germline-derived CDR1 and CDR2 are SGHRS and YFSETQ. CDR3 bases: TGCGCCAGCAGCCCATACAGGCAGGACGGCTACACCTTC. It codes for CASSPYRQDGYTF.

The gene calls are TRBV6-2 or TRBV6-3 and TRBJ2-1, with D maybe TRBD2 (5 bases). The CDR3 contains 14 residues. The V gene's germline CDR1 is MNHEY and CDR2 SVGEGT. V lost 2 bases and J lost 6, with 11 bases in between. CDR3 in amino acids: CASSYRGEANEQFF. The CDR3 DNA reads TGTGCCAGCAGTTACCGGGGAGAGGCCAATGAGCAGTTCTTC.

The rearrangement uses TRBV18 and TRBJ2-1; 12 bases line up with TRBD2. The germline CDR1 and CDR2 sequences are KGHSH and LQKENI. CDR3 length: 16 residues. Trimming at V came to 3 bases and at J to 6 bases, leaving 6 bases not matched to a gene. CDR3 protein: CASSPSLAGGRNEQFF. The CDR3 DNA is TGTGCCAGCTCACCTTCTCTAGCGGGAGGGCGCAATGAGCAGTTCTTC.

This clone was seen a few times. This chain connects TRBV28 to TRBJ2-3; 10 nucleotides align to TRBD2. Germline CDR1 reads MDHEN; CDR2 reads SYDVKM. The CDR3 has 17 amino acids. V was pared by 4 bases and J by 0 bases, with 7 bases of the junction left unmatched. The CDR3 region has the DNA TGTGCCAGCAGTTCACCACTAGCGGGGTCTAGCACAGATACGCAGTATTTT. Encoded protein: CASSSPLAGSSTDTQYF.

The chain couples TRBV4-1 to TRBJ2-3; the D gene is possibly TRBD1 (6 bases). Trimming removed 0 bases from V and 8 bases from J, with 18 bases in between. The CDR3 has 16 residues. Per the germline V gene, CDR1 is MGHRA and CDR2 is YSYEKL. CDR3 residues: CASSQDRAGVRSTQYF. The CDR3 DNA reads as TGCGCCAGCAGCCAAGATAGGGCAGGGGTTCGTAGTACGCAGTATTTT.

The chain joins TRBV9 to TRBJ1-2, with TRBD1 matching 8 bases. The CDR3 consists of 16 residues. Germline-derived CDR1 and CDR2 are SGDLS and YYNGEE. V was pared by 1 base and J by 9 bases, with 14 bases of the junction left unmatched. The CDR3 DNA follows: TGTGCCAGCAGCGTAATGGAGGGACAGGAGGCGACATGCTACACCTTC. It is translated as CASSVMEGQEATCYTF.

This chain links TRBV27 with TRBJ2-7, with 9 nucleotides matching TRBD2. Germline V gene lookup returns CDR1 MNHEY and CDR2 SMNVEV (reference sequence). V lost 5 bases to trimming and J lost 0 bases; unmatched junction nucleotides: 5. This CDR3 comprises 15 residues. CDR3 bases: TGTGCCAGCAGTATACTAGCGGGTAGCTCCTACGAGCAGTACTTC. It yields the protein CASSILAGSSYEQYF.

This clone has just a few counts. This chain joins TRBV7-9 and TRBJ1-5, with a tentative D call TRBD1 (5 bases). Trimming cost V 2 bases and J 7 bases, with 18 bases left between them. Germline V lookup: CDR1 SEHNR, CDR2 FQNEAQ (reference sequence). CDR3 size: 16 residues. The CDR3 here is CASSLFGGADGQPQHF. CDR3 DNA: TGTGCCAGCAGCTTATTCGGGGGTGCGGATGGGCAGCCCCAGCATTTT.

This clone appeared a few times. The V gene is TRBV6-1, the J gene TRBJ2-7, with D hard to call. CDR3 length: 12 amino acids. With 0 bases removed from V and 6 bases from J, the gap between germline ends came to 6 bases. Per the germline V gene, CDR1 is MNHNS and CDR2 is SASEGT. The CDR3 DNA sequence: TGTGCCAGCAGTGAAGCCCACAGCGAGCAGTACTTC. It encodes CASSEAHSEQYF.

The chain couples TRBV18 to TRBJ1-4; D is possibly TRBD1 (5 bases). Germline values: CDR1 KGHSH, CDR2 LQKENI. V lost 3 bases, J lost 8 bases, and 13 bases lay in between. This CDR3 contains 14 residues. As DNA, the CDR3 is TGTGCCAGCTCACCGGAAGGGGCGGTGGAAAAACTGTTTTTT. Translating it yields CASSPEGAVEKLFF.

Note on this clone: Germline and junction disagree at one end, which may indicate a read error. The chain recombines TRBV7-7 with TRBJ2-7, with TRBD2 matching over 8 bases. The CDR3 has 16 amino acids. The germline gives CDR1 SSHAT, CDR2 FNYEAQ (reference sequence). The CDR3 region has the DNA TGTGCTAGCAGCTTCCGATTGAAAGCGGGAGTTGACGAGCAGTACTTC. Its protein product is CASSFRLKAGVDEQYF.

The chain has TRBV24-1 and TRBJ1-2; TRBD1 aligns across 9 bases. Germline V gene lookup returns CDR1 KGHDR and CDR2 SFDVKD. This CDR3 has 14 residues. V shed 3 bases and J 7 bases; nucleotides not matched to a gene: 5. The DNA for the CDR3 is TGTGCCACCAGTGATCCCGGACAGGGGTCTGGCTACACCTTC. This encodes CATSDPGQGSGYTF.

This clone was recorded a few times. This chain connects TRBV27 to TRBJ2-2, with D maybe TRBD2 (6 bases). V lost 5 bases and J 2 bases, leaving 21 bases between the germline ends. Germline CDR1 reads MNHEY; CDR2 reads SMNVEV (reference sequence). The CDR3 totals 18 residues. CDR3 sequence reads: CASSTVNLLASNTGELFF. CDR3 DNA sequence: TGTGCCAGCAGTACAGTGAACCTTCTAGCGTCCAACACCGGGGAGCTGTTTTTT.

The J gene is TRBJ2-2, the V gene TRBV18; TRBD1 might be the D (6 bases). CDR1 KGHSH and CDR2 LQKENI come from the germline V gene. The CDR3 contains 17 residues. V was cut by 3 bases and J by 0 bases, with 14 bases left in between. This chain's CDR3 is CASSPPGVRANTGELFF. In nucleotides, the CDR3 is TGTGCCAGCTCACCCCCAGGGGTTAGAGCGAACACCGGGGAGCTGTTTTTT.

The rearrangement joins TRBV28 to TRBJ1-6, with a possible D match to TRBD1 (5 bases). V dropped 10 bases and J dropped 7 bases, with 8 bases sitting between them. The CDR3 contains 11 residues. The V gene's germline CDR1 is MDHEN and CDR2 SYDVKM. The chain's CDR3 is CATRQNSPLHF. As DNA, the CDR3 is TGTGCCACCAGACAGAATTCACCCCTCCACTTT.

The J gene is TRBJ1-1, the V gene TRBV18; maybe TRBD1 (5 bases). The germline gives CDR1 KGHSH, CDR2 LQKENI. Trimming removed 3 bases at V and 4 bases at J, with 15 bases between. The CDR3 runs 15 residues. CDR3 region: CASSPGGGISTEAFF. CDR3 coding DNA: TGTGCCAGCTCACCTGGGGGGGGGATAAGCACTGAAGCTTTCTTT.

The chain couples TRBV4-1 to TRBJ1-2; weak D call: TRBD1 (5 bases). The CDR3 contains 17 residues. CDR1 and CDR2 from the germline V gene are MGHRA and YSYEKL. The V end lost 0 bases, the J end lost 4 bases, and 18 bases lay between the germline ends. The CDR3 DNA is TGCGCCAGCAGCCAAGATGGGGCAGGGTTTTCCATCTATGGCTACACCTTC. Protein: CASSQDGAGFSIYGYTF.

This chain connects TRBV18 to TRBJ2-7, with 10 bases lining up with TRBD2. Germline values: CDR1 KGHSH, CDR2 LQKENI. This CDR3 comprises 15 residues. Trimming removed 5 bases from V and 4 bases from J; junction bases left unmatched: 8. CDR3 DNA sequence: TGTGCCAGCTCATCTAGCGGGAGCGTTAAGTACGAGCAGTACTTC. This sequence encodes CASSSSGSVKYEQYF. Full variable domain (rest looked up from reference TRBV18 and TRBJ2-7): NAGVMQNPRHLVRRRGQEARLRCSPMKGHSHVYWYRQLPEEGLKFMVYLQKENIIDESGMPKERFSAEFPKEGPSILRIQQVVRGDSAAYFCASSSSGSVKYEQYFGPGTRLTVT.

The CDR3 bases are TGTGCCACCAGTGATCCCCACACAAGCAATCAGCCCCAGCATTTT. As protein: CATSDPHTSNQPQHF. The chain recombines TRBV24-1 with TRBJ1-5, with D hard to call. This CDR3 is built from 15 residues. The germline V and J ends were trimmed by 3 bases and 1 base, with 9 bases remaining between them. CDR1 and CDR2 from the germline V gene are KGHDR and SFDVKD.

The CDR3 region has the DNA TGTGCCAGCAGTAGGGACCACAGGGGATCCAATCAGCCCCAGCATTTT. Protein product: CASSRDHRGSNQPQHF. The rearrangement links TRBV6-6 to TRBJ1-5; 7 bases align to TRBD1. Germline V gives CDR1 MNHNY, CDR2 SVGAGI (reference sequence). The CDR3 runs 16 residues. With 5 bases clipped from V and 3 bases from J, the junction kept 10 bases outside the gene matches.

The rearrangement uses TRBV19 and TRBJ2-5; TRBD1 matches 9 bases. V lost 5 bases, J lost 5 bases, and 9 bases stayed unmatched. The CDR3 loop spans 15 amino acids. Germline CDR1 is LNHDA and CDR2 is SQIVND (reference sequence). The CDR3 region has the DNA TGTGCCAGTAGTTCCCACAGGGGGCTAGGGGAGACCCAGTACTTC. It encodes CASSSHRGLGETQYF.